These 25 T cell receptor beta chains originate from one sample sequenced in a study of human T cells and chemical hapten exposure. One entry per CDR3 protein, called by TCRdb with MiXCR from the RACE reads. The sample contains more than 75,000 distinct CDR3 sequences, around 9.6% of which appear only once. Time point described: pre-sensitization, week 0. The treatment is: therapeutic diphenylcyclopropenone sensitization with weekly scalp DPC. Material: whole blood, obtained in connection with sensitization to the hapten diphenylcyclopropenone (DPC). These TCRs come from a woman in her 40s with alopecia areata. Some clones in this sample may be carry-over from other donors' samples.

This chain uses TRBV5-1 with TRBJ1-4; D is undetermined. There are 14 residues in the CDR3. Germline assignment: CDR1 SGHRS and CDR2 YFSETQ. Deletions cut 5 bases from V and 8 bases from J, with 16 bases between. CDR3 amino acids: CASRLLGFGEKLFF. CDR3 coding DNA: TGCGCCAGCAGGCTTCTGGGCTTTGGGGAAAAACTGTTTTTT.

At least ten counts were recorded for this clonotype. This chain joins TRBV7-2 and TRBJ2-1, with D possibly being TRBD2 (6 bases). The CDR3 runs to 17 residues. The germline gives CDR1 SGHTA, CDR2 FQGNSA. V was shortened by 5 bases and J by 0 bases, with 17 bases between the two germline ends. Written as DNA, the CDR3 is TGTGCCAGCAGCGAGGGGACCGGGACTCCCTCCTACAATGAGCAGTTCTTC. It encodes CASSEGTGTPSYNEQFF.

This clonotype was counted only a few times. In nucleotides, the CDR3 is TGTGCCAGCAGCTTAGCGCTGCCAGGGGTCGAAAAACTGTTTTTT. Translated, it gives CASSLALPGVEKLFF. V and J are TRBV7-8 and TRBJ1-4; perhaps TRBD1 as D (6 bases). The germline V gene encodes CDR1 SGHVS and CDR2 FQNEAQ. The CDR3 sequence is 15 residues long. V gave up 0 bases and J gave up 8 bases, with 13 bases separating them. Based on the CDR3 plus reference TRBV7-8 and TRBJ1-4, the full variable domain is GAGVSQSPRYKVAKRGQDVALRCDPISGHVSLFWYQQALGQGPEFLTYFQNEAQLDKSGLPSDRFFAERPEGSVSTLKIQRTQQEDSAVYLCASSLALPGVEKLFFGSGTQLSVL.

This clonotype occurred a few times. The gene calls are TRBV5-6 and TRBJ1-2; no definite D call. V gave up 2 bases and J gave up 2 bases, with 7 bases separating them. CDR3 length equals 13 residues. The germline V gene encodes CDR1 SGHDT and CDR2 YYEEEE. CDR3 sequence: CASSFQLNYGYTF. The CDR3 DNA follows: TGTGCCAGCAGCTTCCAACTGAACTATGGCTACACCTTC.

Only a few counts were recorded for this clonotype. V and J are TRBV5-4 and TRBJ1-1; weak D call: TRBD1 (6 bases). The CDR3 has 14 amino acids. Germline CDR1 SGHNT, CDR2 YYREEE (reference sequence). V was shortened by 1 base and J by 1 base, with 8 bases between the two germline ends. The DNA of the CDR3 is TGTGCCAGCAGCTTGACAGGGCCGAACACTGAAGCTTTCTTT. Residues: CASSLTGPNTEAFF. The variable domain in full, completed from reference TRBV5-4 and TRBJ1-1, reads ETGVTQSPTHLIKTRGQQVTLRCSSQSGHNTVSWYQQALGQGPQFIFQYYREEENGRGNFPPRFSGLQFPNYSSELNVNALELDDSALYLCASSLTGPNTEAFFGQGTRLTVV.

This clonotype occurred a few times. The chain joins TRBV4-3 to TRBJ2-7, with 10 bases identical to TRBD2. This CDR3 has 16 amino acids. Germline CDR1 and CDR2: LGHNA and YSLEER. J was trimmed by 6 bases and V by 0 bases; bases with no gene match: 8. CDR3 in amino acids: CASSQDAQRGGVEQYF. CDR3 coding DNA: TGCGCCAGCAGCCAAGATGCCCAGCGGGGGGGCGTCGAGCAGTACTTC.

CDR3 nucleotide sequence: TGTGCCAGCAGCTTCCGACTAGCGGGGAACACAGATACGCAGTATTTT. It yields the protein CASSFRLAGNTDTQYF. J is TRBJ2-3 and V is TRBV7-9, with 11 bases fitting TRBD2. Unmatched junction bases numbered 4, after V lost 3 bases and J lost 2 bases. The CDR3 length is 16 residues. Looked up from germline, CDR1 is SEHNR and CDR2 is FQNEAQ (reference sequence).

This clonotype came up many times. The chain employs TRBV7-2 and TRBJ2-1; 9 bases agree with TRBD2. From germline, CDR1 is SGHTA and CDR2 FQGNSA. The CDR3 is made up of 16 amino acids. Losses at the gene ends were 1 base for V and 4 bases for J; bases not matched to a gene: 5. The CDR3 region has the DNA TGTGCCAGCAGCTTAGTATCCAGCGGGGGGTACAATGAGCAGTTCTTC. The encoded protein is CASSLVSSGGYNEQFF.

This clonotype was counted many times. The CDR3 loop reads CASSQNTGAGELFF. The CDR3 region has the DNA TGTGCCAGCAGCCAAAACACAGGGGCCGGGGAGCTGTTTTTT. The chain links TRBV3-1 to TRBJ2-2; TRBD1 agrees at 7 bases. Trimming removed 2 bases from V and 6 bases from J; junction bases left unmatched: 3. Germline CDR1 LGHDT, CDR2 YNNKEL (reference sequence). The CDR3 sequence is 14 residues long.

This clonotype was seen at least ten times. This chain joins TRBV20-1 and TRBJ2-3; 10 bases match TRBD1. V was pared by 0 bases and J by 4 bases, with 7 bases of the junction left unmatched. The germline gives CDR1 DFQATT, CDR2 SNEGSKA (reference sequence). This CDR3 contains 16 residues. CDR3: CSARDLRDRGADTQYF. The CDR3 bases are TGCAGTGCTAGAGATCTACGGGACAGGGGAGCAGATACGCAGTATTTT.

V gene TRBV11-2 combines with J gene TRBJ2-2; D might be TRBD1 or TRBD2, each matching 5 bases. The CDR3 runs to 16 residues. Germline loops: CDR1 SGHAT, CDR2 FQNNGV. V was clipped by 0 bases and J by 4 bases, with 12 bases between them. The CDR3: CASSLDRGRSTGELFF. CDR3 in DNA: TGTGCCAGCAGCTTAGATCGGGGACGGAGCACCGGGGAGCTGTTTTTT. The whole variable domain, filled in from reference TRBV11-2 and TRBJ2-2, reads EAGVAQSPRYKIIEKRQSVAFWCNPISGHATLYWYQQILGQGPKLLIQFQNNGVVDDSQLPKDRFSAERLKGVDSTLKIQPAKLEDSAVYLCASSLDRGRSTGELFFGEGSRLTVL.

This clonotype was picked up many times. This chain uses TRBV20-1 with TRBJ1-5; 7 bases align to TRBD1. CDR1 and CDR2 (germline): DFQATT, SNEGSKA (reference sequence). This CDR3 has 16 residues. With 0 bases clipped from V and 3 bases from J, the junction kept 8 bases outside the gene matches. CDR3 region: CSARDPAGGANQPQHF. For the CDR3, the DNA is TGCAGTGCTAGAGATCCTGCAGGGGGTGCCAATCAGCCCCAGCATTTT.

CDR3 amino acids: CASSLGGGSSGANVLTF. Here the CDR3 DNA reads TGTGCCAGCAGCTTGGGCGGGGGGTCCTCTGGGGCCAACGTCCTGACTTTC. The V and J genes are TRBV7-2 and TRBJ2-6, with 8 bases fitting TRBD2. Germline V lookup: CDR1 SGHTA, CDR2 FQGNSA. There are 17 residues in the CDR3. J lost 0 bases, V lost 3 bases, and 4 bases had no gene match. Based on the CDR3 plus reference TRBV7-2 and TRBJ2-6, the full variable domain is GAGVSQSPSNKVTEKGKDVELRCDPISGHTALYWYRQSLGQGLEFLIYFQGNSAPDKSGLPSDRFSAERTGGSVSTLTIQRTQQEDSAVYLCASSLGGGSSGANVLTFGAGSRLTVL.

The chain links TRBV15 to TRBJ2-3, with D possibly being TRBD1 (5 bases). Trimming removed 0 bases from V and 6 bases from J, with 10 bases in between. The CDR3 contains 14 residues. Looked up from germline, CDR1 is LNHNV and CDR2 is YYDKDF (reference sequence). CDR3 DNA sequence: TGTGCCACCAGCAGAGATGGGGCTGTGGATACGCAGTATTTT. Translation gives CATSRDGAVDTQYF.

V and J are TRBV10-3 and TRBJ2-5, with D perhaps TRBD1 (5 bases). The length of the CDR3 is 13 residues. Per the germline V gene, CDR1 is ENHRY and CDR2 is SYGVKD. Between the trimmed V and J ends, which lost 6 bases and 2 bases, there was a span of 10 bases. In DNA form, the CDR3 reads TGTGCCATCAGCCCGACAGCACAAGAGACCCAGTACTTC. Translated: CAISPTAQETQYF.

This clonotype has only a few counts. This sequence joins TRBV28 and TRBJ2-7; TRBD2 aligns across 7 bases. The V gene end was trimmed by 5 bases and the J gene end by 6 bases; junction bases not matched to a gene: 7. Germline-derived CDR1 and CDR2 are MDHEN and SYDVKM. CDR3 length: 13 amino acids. CDR3 region: CASSPPGGREQYF. In DNA form, the CDR3 reads TGTGCCAGCAGTCCCCCGGGGGGACGCGAGCAGTACTTC.

At least ten counts were recorded for this clonotype. V and J are TRBV18 and TRBJ1-5; the D is unclear. The V gene's germline CDR1 is KGHSH and CDR2 LQKENI. V was clipped by 3 bases and J by 3 bases, with 12 bases between them. The CDR3 extends over 15 amino acids. DNA of the CDR3: TGTGCCAGCTCACCGAAACGGGAGCCCAATCAGCCCCAGCATTTT. Translation gives CASSPKREPNQPQHF.

V is TRBV7-9 and J is TRBJ1-1; D is uncertain. This CDR3 spans 15 amino acids. CDR1 is SEHNR, CDR2 FQNEAQ, per germline (reference sequence). V was cut by 3 bases and J by 3 bases, with 14 bases left in between. The CDR3 DNA is TGTGCCAGCAGCTTGGGCTCTCCTAGGGACACTGAAGCTTTCTTT. Protein: CASSLGSPRDTEAFF.

The rearrangement joins TRBV12-3 or TRBV12-4 to TRBJ2-1; TRBD1 aligns across 7 bases. Trimming cost V 5 bases and J 4 bases; bases outside gene matches: 8. The CDR3 extends over 15 amino acids. In nucleotides, the CDR3 is TGTGCCAGCAGTCCTAGGGGGCTACGGTACAATGAGCAGTTCTTC. As protein: CASSPRGLRYNEQFF.

This clonotype was seen ten or more times. J is TRBJ1-6 and V is TRBV7-8, with D possibly TRBD1 on 5 matching bases. Germline V CDR1 and CDR2: SGHVS, FQNEAQ. This CDR3 is 18 amino acids long. The V gene lost 7 bases and the J gene lost 0 bases, with 19 bases spanning the gap. DNA of the CDR3: TGTGCCAGCACCGGGGGTAGTATGCGGAGCTCCTATAATTCACCCCTCCACTTT. This gives the protein CASTGGSMRSSYNSPLHF.

The chain combines TRBV2 with TRBJ1-5; no firm D call. The CDR3 is 15 residues long. The V end was cut by 2 bases, the J end by 0 bases, with 8 bases between. Germline CDR1 is SNHLY and CDR2 is FYNNEI. The CDR3 reads CASSEPRYSNQPQHF. As DNA, the CDR3 is TGTGCCAGCAGTGAACCCCGGTATAGCAATCAGCCCCAGCATTTT.

This clonotype appeared many times. This sequence joins TRBV10-3 and TRBJ2-1, with 9 bases fitting TRBD1. This CDR3 has 17 residues. J gave up 4 bases and V 6 bases, and 13 bases lay outside the gene matches. From germline, CDR1 is ENHRY and CDR2 SYGVKD. CDR3 sequence reads: CAISQKMTGGTYNEQFF. Written as DNA, the CDR3 is TGTGCCATCAGCCAAAAGATGACAGGGGGAACTTACAATGAGCAGTTCTTC.

This chain joins TRBV5-1 and TRBJ2-1; 10 bases line up with TRBD2. The germline V gene encodes CDR1 SGHRS and CDR2 YFSETQ. V dropped 1 base and J dropped 6; count of bases not matched to a gene: 10. The CDR3 spans 17 residues. As DNA, the CDR3 is TGCGCCAGCAGCTTGAGCCAGGGAGCGGGGGGGCTCAATGAGCAGTTCTTC. Protein: CASSLSQGAGGLNEQFF.

At least ten counts were recorded for this clonotype. This rearrangement joins TRBV20-1 to TRBJ1-5; 8 bases line up with TRBD1. The CDR3 has 15 amino acids. From germline, CDR1 is DFQATT and CDR2 SNEGSKA (reference sequence). J lost 5 bases, V lost 0 bases, and 6 bases had no gene match. CDR3 coding DNA: TGCAGTGCTAGAGATAAGACAGGGGTGGATCAGCCCCAGCATTTT. Translation: CSARDKTGVDQPQHF.

The V gene is TRBV5-1, the J gene TRBJ2-2, with D perhaps TRBD2 (6 bases). Trimming cost V 3 bases and J 9 bases, with 12 bases left between them. CDR3 length: 13 residues. Germline V gene sequence: CDR1 SGHRS, CDR2 YFSETQ. CDR3 sequence reads: CASSSTSTWELFF. CDR3 in DNA: TGCGCCAGCAGCTCGACTAGTACCTGGGAGCTGTTTTTT.